What follows are 27 T cell receptor beta chains derived from one specimen sequenced in a study of blood T cells in healthy people across ages. Next came a second PCR, run for about 6 to 12 cycles, which used a sample-barcoded 5' primer along with a J-beta primer mix. TCRdb passed the 5' RACE reads through MiXCR, listing each CDR3 protein once. The sample holds more than 900,000 distinct CDR3 sequences, about 25% seen once. These records were also assigned to another study, of T cells of mothers and their children.

Sequenced: blood. The receptors were sampled from a girl aged 2-10 years in good health.

Only a few counts were recorded for this clonotype. V gene TRBV6-6 combines with J gene TRBJ2-5, with a weak D call TRBD2 (7 bases). This CDR3 is built from 15 residues. The germline gives CDR1 MNHNY, CDR2 SVGAGI (reference sequence). The V end was cut by 4 bases, the J end by 2 bases, with 14 bases between. In DNA form, the CDR3 reads TGTGCCAGCAGTTCCCCGGGGAGGGGGCAAGAGACCCAGTACTTC. Its protein product is CASSSPGRGQETQYF.

The chain recombines TRBV5-1 with TRBJ2-5; 11 bases are a match to TRBD2. CDR3 length: 17 amino acids. Germline V lookup: CDR1 SGHRS, CDR2 YFSETQ. The trim removed 3 bases at V and 2 bases at J, leaving 9 bases unmatched. The CDR3 DNA is TGCGCCAGCAGCTCGCCGGGACTAGCGGACCTTCAAGAGACCCAGTACTTC. Protein sequence: CASSSPGLADLQETQYF.

Only a few counts were recorded for this clonotype. The chain couples TRBV12-3 or TRBV12-4 to TRBJ2-4, with 8 bases aligning to TRBD2. J gave up 3 bases and V 6 bases, and 4 bases lay outside the gene matches. The CDR3 runs 14 residues. This CDR3 reads CASSSGTSKNIQYF. Here the CDR3 DNA reads TGTGCCAGCAGCTCCGGGACTAGCAAAAACATTCAGTACTTC.

Only a few counts were recorded for this clonotype. This rearrangement joins TRBV7-9 to TRBJ2-5; D may correspond to TRBD1 or TRBD2 (5 bases each). V was cut by 3 bases and J by 11 bases, with 22 bases left in between. The CDR3 length is 15 residues. CDR1 is SEHNR, CDR2 FQNEAQ, per germline (reference sequence). The CDR3 coding sequence is TGTGCCAGCAGCTTTATCATGGGACCTCCGGGTCAGCAGTACTTC. It codes for CASSFIMGPPGQQYF.

In this sample, this clonotype turned up once. The chain recombines TRBV6-1 with TRBJ2-5, with D possibly TRBD1 on 6 matching bases. Judging by the DNA end, TRBJ2-7 fits better; the J call may be wrong. Germline CDR1 is MNHNS and CDR2 is SASEGT. This CDR3 is built from 15 residues. CDR3 DNA: TGTGCCAGCAGTGATTTAGGACAGAGCTCCTACGAGCAGTACTTC. Amino acids: CASSDLGQSSYEQYF.

The chain employs TRBV5-6 and TRBJ2-1; 8 nucleotides line up with TRBD1. The J call may be in error: the DNA end matches TRBJ2-7 better. This CDR3 has 14 residues. Germline lookup yields CDR1 SGHDT and CDR2 YYEEEE. Here the CDR3 reads CASSPGTGFYEQYF. DNA of the CDR3: TGTGCCAGCAGCCCCGGGACAGGCTTCTACGAGCAGTACTTC.

The genes are TRBV9 and TRBJ2-2; D is unresolved. Trimming stripped 10 bases from V and 4 bases from J, with 5 bases between. The CDR3 sequence is 10 residues long. Germline V gives CDR1 SGDLS, CDR2 YYNGEE. The CDR3 DNA reads as TGTGCCGGGGTCACCGGGGAGCTGTTTTTT. As protein: CAGVTGELFF.

The chain combines TRBV7-2 with TRBJ2-5, with D perhaps TRBD2 (6 bases). The DNA matches TRBJ2-1 better at its end, which makes the J call doubtful. Germline CDR1 is SGHTA and CDR2 is FQGNSA. The CDR3 spans 15 residues. The CDR3 DNA reads TGTGCCAGCAGCTCCTGGGGGACTCCTGGGGATGAGCAGTTCTTC. It specifies CASSSWGTPGDEQFF.

There are a few counts of this clonotype. This sequence joins TRBV9 and TRBJ1-2, with D tentatively TRBD1 (6 bases). CDR1 and CDR2 (germline): SGDLS, YYNGEE. This CDR3 region has 14 residues. The V end was cut by 4 bases, the J end by 6 bases, with 16 bases between. As DNA, the CDR3 is TGTGCCAGCAGCTCGAAGGACAGCACTCATGGCTACACCTTC. Residues: CASSSKDSTHGYTF.

This clonotype was observed a few times. V gene TRBV10-3 combines with J gene TRBJ1-6; D remains unclear. V lost 0 bases, J lost 7 bases, and 7 bases lay in between. The germline V gene encodes CDR1 ENHRY and CDR2 SYGVKD. This CDR3 contains 14 residues. In DNA, the CDR3 is TGTGCCATCAGTGAGTCTCCCCCCAATTCACCCCTCCACTTT. It translates to CAISESPPNSPLHF.

The rearrangement uses TRBV12-3 or TRBV12-4 and TRBJ2-1; TRBD2 matches 14 bases. The J call may be faulty, since TRBJ2-7 better matches the DNA end. The CDR3 is 14 residues long. Here the CDR3 reads CASQPGTSGSEQYF. The CDR3 nucleotides are TGTGCCAGCCAGCCCGGGACTAGCGGGAGCGAGCAGTACTTC.

This clonotype was detected a few times. The J gene is TRBJ2-2, the V gene TRBV5-1, with D unclear. Germline lookup yields CDR1 SGHRS and CDR2 YFSETQ. Trimming removed 1 base from V and 4 bases from J, with 14 bases in between. The CDR3 spans 16 residues. CDR3 nucleotides: TGCGCCAGCAGCTTGCAGGACCTCAGGAGCACCGGGGAGCTGTTTTTT. As protein: CASSLQDLRSTGELFF.

Here the CDR3 reads CASSLAGDTYEKLFF. Here the CDR3 DNA reads TGCGCCAGCAGCTTGGCAGGGGACACTTACGAAAAACTGTTTTTT. The chain links TRBV5-1 to TRBJ1-4; possible D gene TRBD1, 6 bases. CDR1 and CDR2 (germline): SGHRS, YFSETQ. This CDR3 has 15 residues. Trimming took 0 bases from V and 8 from J, leaving 14 bases between them.

The chain combines TRBV9 with TRBJ2-5; D is tentatively TRBD1 or TRBD2 (5 bases each). This CDR3 spans 15 amino acids. V was cut by 3 bases and J by 0 bases, with 12 bases left in between. Germline V gene lookup returns CDR1 SGDLS and CDR2 YYNGEE. The CDR3 coding sequence is TGTGCCAGCAGCGCCCGCTGGGGGAACCAAGAGACCCAGTACTTC. This gives the protein CASSARWGNQETQYF.

This clonotype has just a few counts. CDR3 sequence: CASSPLPGSYNSPLHF. CDR3 coding DNA: TGCGCCAGCAGCCCGCTTCCAGGCTCCTATAATTCACCCCTCCACTTT. V gene TRBV4-1 combines with J gene TRBJ1-6; D not certain. V lost 4 bases to trimming and J lost 0 bases, with 10 bases between them. CDR1 is MGHRA, CDR2 YSYEKL, per germline. The CDR3 length is 16 residues.

The chain carries TRBV28 and TRBJ2-1; no reliable D call. V lost 5 bases, J lost 5 bases, and 16 bases lay in between. This CDR3 is 15 amino acids long. Germline V CDR1 and CDR2: MDHEN, SYDVKM. The CDR3 loop reads CASSEQHIIDNEQFF. CDR3 sequence (DNA): TGTGCCAGCAGTGAACAGCATATAATAGACAATGAGCAGTTCTTC.

This chain links TRBV29-1 with TRBJ2-7; D ambiguous. Germline V CDR1 and CDR2: SQVTM, ANQGSEA. This CDR3 is 12 amino acids long. Trimming cost V 5 bases and J 0 bases, with 8 bases left between them. The CDR3: CSVSESSYEQYF. The CDR3 nucleotides read TGCAGCGTTTCTGAGAGCTCCTACGAGCAGTACTTC.

The V gene is TRBV29-1, the J gene TRBJ2-1; the D is unclear. Trimming took off 4 bases at V and 1 base at J, with 14 bases between the two ends. CDR3 size: 15 residues. Germline loops: CDR1 SQVTM, CDR2 ANQGSEA. CDR3 amino acids: CSVGPDLSSYNEQFF. CDR3 DNA: TGCAGCGTTGGGCCTGACCTATCTTCCTACAATGAGCAGTTCTTC.

The sample holds a few counts of this clonotype. J is TRBJ2-5 and V is TRBV6-6; D gene uncertain. The end of the DNA fits TRBJ2-7 better, so the J call may be wrong. The CDR3 length is 12 residues. The germline V gene has CDR1 MNHNY and CDR2 SVGAGI (reference sequence). The CDR3 reads CASSDIGYEQYF. As DNA, the CDR3 is TGTGCCAGCAGTGACATCGGCTACGAGCAGTACTTC.

This clonotype was observed a few times. The CDR3 is CSAQLAGRSYEQYF. DNA of the CDR3: TGCAGTGCTCAACTAGCGGGAAGGTCCTACGAGCAGTACTTC. The chain has TRBV20-1 and TRBJ2-5, with 10 positions matching TRBD2. The end of the DNA aligns better with TRBJ2-7, so the J call may be wrong. The CDR3 extends over 14 amino acids. Germline V gives CDR1 DFQATT, CDR2 SNEGSKA (reference sequence).

This clonotype was seen a handful of times. The genes are TRBV29-1 and TRBJ1-2; D ambiguous. CDR3 size: 12 residues. With 7 bases removed from V and 5 bases from J, the gap between germline ends came to 14 bases. CDR1 and CDR2 (germline): SQVTM, ANQGSEA. The CDR3 reads CSAWTERYGYTF. The CDR3 nucleotides read TGCAGCGCGTGGACGGAACGATATGGCTACACCTTC.

V gene TRBV6-2 or TRBV6-3 combines with J gene TRBJ2-5; 7 positions agree with TRBD1. This CDR3 spans 16 amino acids. The junction had 15 bases not matched to a gene; V was cut back by 0 bases and J by 11 bases. CDR1 is MNHEY and CDR2 is SVGEGT in the germline V gene. The CDR3: CASSYSSTTGSLGQYF. The CDR3 DNA follows: TGTGCCAGCAGTTACTCGTCCACGACAGGGAGTCTCGGGCAGTACTTC.

The chain links TRBV13 to TRBJ2-7, with TRBD1 matching over 9 bases. Losses at the gene ends were 8 bases for V and 2 bases for J; bases not matched to a gene: 7. Germline V gene data show CDR1 as PRHDT and CDR2 as FYEKMQ (reference sequence). This CDR3 contains 14 residues. CDR3 DNA: TGTGCCAGCTACAGACAGGGGGACGCCTACGAGCAGTACTTC. Its translation: CASYRQGDAYEQYF.

The chain carries TRBV20-1 and TRBJ2-5; D is perhaps TRBD1 (5 bases). The closer fit of TRBJ2-1 to the DNA end suggests the J call may be wrong. The germline V gene has CDR1 DFQATT and CDR2 SNEGSKA (reference sequence). This CDR3 has 13 amino acids. This CDR3 reads CSVNPVDRNEQFF. Here the CDR3 DNA reads TGCAGTGTTAACCCCGTCGACAGAAATGAGCAGTTCTTC.

This chain links TRBV28 with TRBJ2-4; weak D call: TRBD2 (6 bases). CDR1 MDHEN and CDR2 SYDVKM come from the germline V gene. The CDR3 consists of 17 residues. V was cut by 2 bases and J by 12 bases, with 26 bases left in between. The CDR3 loop is CASSLEGRRGSLFAQYF. CDR3 nucleotides: TGTGCCAGCAGTTTAGAAGGTCGGAGGGGTTCGTTATTTGCTCAGTACTTC. The whole variable domain, remainder taken from reference TRBV28 and TRBJ2-4, is DVKVTQSSRYLVKRTGEKVFLECVQDMDHENMFWYRQDPGLGLRLIYFSYDVKMKEKGDIPEGYSVSREKKERFSLILESASTNQTSMYLCASSLEGRRGSLFAQYFGAGTRLSVL.

This clonotype was recorded a few times. V and J are TRBV7-6 and TRBJ2-2, with 7 bases identical to TRBD1. The CDR3 is 18 amino acids. Germline V gene sequence: CDR1 SGHVS, CDR2 FNYEAQ. V trimming: 1 base; J trimming: 7 bases; junction bases outside the gene matches: 15. The CDR3 reads CASSLDRDSLEDGGELFF. The CDR3, as DNA: TGTGCCAGCAGCTTAGATCGGGACAGCCTCGAGGATGGCGGGGAGCTGTTTTTT.

This chain links TRBV28 with TRBJ2-7; TRBD1 agrees at 12 bases. Germline loops: CDR1 MDHEN, CDR2 SYDVKM. Germline trimming cut 4 bases from V and 4 bases from J; bases unmatched to any gene: 17. The length of the CDR3 is 19 residues. For the CDR3, the DNA is TGTGCCAGCAGTTCCCCAATCACTACCAGGGACAGGGGGCCTTACGAGCAGTACTTC. Its translation is CASSSPITTRDRGPYEQYF.